This entry concerns a single TCR beta chain. TCRdb independently ran MiXCR on the 5' RACE reads; one entry per CDR3 protein. The repertoire holds roughly 250,000 distinct CDR3 sequences, with about an eighth as singletons. The sample originates from a study of T cells after yellow fever vaccination. The TCR sequence derives from a man aged 30-40 years who received the YFV17D yellow fever vaccine. Sequenced here: CD4+ T cells sorted from PBMCs, sampled 45 days after the yellow fever booster vaccination.

As DNA, the CDR3 is TGTGCCATCAGGATACCGCCAGATACGCAGTATTTT. Translated, it gives CAIRIPPDTQYF. The V gene is TRBV10-3, the J gene TRBJ2-3; D is undetermined. The CDR3 extends over 12 amino acids. The V gene lost 6 bases and the J gene lost 4 bases, with 8 bases spanning the gap. Germline V gene data show CDR1 as ENHRY and CDR2 as SYGVKD.